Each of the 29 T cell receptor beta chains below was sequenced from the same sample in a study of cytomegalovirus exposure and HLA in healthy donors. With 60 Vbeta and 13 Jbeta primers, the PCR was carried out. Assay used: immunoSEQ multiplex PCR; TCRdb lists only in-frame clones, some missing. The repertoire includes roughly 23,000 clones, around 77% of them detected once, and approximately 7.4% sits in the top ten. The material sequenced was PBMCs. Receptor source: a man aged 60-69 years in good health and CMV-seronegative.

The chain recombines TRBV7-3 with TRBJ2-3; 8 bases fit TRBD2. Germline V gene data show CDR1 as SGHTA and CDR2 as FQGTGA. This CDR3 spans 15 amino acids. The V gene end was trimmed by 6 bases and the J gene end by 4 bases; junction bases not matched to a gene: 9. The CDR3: CASSSKAGGSDTQYF. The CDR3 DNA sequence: TGTGCCAGCAGTTCAAAGGCGGGAGGCTCAGATACGCAGTATTTT.

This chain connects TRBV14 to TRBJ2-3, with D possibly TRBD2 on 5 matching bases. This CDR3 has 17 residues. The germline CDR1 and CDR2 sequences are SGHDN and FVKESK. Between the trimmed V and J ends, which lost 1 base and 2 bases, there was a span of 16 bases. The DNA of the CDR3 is TGTGCCAGCAGCCAAGCCGCAGGACGGGGATTCACAGATACGCAGTATTTT. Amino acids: CASSQAAGRGFTDTQYF.

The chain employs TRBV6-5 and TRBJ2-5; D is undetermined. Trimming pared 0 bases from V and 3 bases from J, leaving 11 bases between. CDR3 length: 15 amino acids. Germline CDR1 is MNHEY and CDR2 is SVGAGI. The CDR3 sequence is CASSYSGQTEETQYF. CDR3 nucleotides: TGTGCCAGCAGTTACTCGGGCCAAACTGAAGAGACCCAGTACTTC.

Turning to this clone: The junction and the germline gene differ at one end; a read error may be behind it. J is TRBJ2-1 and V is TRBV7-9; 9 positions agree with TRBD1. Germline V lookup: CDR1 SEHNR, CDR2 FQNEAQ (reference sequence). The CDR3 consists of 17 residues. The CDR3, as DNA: TGTTCCAGCAGCTTGCCTGAAATGACAGGGGGAAATCATGAGCAGTTCTTC. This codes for CSSSLPEMTGGNHEQFF.

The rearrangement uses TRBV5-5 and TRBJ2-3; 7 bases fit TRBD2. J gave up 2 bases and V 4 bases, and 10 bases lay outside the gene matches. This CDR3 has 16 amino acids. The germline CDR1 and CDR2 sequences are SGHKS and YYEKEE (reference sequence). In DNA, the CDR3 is TGTGCCAGCAGCGTGGGGACTAACTCGTTCACAGATACGCAGTATTTT. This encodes CASSVGTNSFTDTQYF.

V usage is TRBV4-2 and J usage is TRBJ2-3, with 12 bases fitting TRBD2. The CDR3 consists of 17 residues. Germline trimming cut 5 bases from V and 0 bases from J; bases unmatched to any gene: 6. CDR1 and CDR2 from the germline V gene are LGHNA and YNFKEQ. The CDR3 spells CASSIRLAGESTDTQYF. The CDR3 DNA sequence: TGTGCCAGCAGCATCCGACTAGCGGGGGAGAGCACAGATACGCAGTATTTT.

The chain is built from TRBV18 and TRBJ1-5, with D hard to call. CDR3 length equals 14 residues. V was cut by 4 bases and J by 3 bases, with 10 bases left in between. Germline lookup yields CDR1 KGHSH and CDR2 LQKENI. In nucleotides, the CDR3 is TGTGCCAGCTCACGAGGGAACGACAATCAGCCCCAGCATTTT. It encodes CASSRGNDNQPQHF.

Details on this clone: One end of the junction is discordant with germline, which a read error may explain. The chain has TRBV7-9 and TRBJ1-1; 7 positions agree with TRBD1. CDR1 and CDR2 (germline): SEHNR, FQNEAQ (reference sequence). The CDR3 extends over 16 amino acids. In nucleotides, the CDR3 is TGTTCCAGCAGCTTAGCTGGAGGACAGGAAAACACTGAAGCTTTCTTT. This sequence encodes CSSSLAGGQENTEAFF.

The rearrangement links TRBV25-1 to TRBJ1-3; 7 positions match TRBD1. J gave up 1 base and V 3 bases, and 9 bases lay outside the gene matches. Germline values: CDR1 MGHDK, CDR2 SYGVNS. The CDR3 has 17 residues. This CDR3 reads CASSEIQGIGSGNTIYF. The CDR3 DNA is TGTGCCAGCAGTGAGATACAGGGGATTGGTTCTGGAAACACCATATATTTT. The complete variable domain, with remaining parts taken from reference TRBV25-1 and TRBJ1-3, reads EADIYQTPRYLVIGTGKKITLECSQTMGHDKMYWYQQDPGMELHLIHYSYGVNSTEKGDLSSESTVSRIRTEHFPLTLESARPSHTSQYLCASSEIQGIGSGNTIYFGEGSWLTVV.

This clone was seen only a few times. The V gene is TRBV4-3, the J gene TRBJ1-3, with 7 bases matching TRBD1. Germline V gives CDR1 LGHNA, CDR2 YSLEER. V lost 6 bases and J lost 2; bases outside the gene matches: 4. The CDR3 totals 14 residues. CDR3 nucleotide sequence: TGCGCCAGCAGGCGAGGGACAGCTGGAAACACCATATATTTT. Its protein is CASRRGTAGNTIYF.

The CDR3 nucleotides read TGTGCCAGCACCGCCCATTTGGGGACTAGATGGAAGTCGAATGAGCAGTTCTTC. Its translation is CASTAHLGTRWKSNEQFF. The rearrangement links TRBV7-9 to TRBJ2-1; TRBD2 matches at 8 bases. This CDR3 comprises 18 residues. Germline V gene lookup returns CDR1 SEHNR and CDR2 FQNEAQ (reference sequence). V lost 7 bases to trimming and J lost 7 bases; unmatched junction nucleotides: 21.

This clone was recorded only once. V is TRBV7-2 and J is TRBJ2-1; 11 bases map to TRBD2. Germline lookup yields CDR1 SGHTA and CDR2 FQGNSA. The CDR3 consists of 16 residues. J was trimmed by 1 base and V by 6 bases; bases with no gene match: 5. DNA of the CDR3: TGTGCCAGCAGTTCCACTAGCGGGAGATCCTACAATGAGCAGTTCTTC. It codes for CASSSTSGRSYNEQFF.

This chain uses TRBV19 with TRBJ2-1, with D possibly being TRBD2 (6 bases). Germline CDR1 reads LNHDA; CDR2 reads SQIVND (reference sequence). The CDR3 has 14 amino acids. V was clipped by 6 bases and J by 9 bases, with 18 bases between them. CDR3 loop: CASSISTSSGEQFF. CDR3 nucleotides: TGTGCCAGTAGCATCTCAACTAGCTCGGGTGAGCAGTTCTTC.

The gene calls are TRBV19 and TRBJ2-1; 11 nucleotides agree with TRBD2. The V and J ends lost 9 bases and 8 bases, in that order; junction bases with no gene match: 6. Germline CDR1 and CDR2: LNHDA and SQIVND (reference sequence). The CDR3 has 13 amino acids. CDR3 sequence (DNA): TGTGCCAGCACTAGCGGGAGTCGGGATGAGCAGTTCTTC. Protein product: CASTSGSRDEQFF.

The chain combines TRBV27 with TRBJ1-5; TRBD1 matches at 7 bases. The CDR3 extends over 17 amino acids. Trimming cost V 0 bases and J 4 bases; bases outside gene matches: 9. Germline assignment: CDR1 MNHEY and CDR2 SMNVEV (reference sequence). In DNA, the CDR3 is TGTGCCAGCAGTTTATCATCCACCAGGGGGGCGAATCAGCCCCAGCATTTT. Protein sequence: CASSLSSTRGANQPQHF.

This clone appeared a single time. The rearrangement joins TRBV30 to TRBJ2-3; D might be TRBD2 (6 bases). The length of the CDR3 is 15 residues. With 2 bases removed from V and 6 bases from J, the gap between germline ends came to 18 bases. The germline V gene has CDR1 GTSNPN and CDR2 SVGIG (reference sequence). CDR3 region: CAWSSPGQRGDTQYF. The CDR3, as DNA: TGTGCCTGGAGTTCCCCGGGCCAACGGGGGGATACGCAGTATTTT.

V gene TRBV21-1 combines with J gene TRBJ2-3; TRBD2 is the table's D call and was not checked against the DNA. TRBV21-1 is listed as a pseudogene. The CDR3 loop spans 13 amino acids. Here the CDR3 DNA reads TGTGCCAGCAGCAATAGCGGGACAGATACGCAGTATTTT. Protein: CASSNSGTDTQYF.

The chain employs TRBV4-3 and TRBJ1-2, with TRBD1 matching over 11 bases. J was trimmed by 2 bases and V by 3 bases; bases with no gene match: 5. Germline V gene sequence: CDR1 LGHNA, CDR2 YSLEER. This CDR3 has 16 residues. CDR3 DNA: TGCGCCAGCAGCCATGGGGACAGGGGGTTAAACTATGGCTACACCTTC. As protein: CASSHGDRGLNYGYTF.

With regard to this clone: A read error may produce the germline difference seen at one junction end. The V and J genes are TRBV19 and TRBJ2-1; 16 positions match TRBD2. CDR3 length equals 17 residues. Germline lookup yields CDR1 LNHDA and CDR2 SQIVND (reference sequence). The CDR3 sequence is CASSPGTSGGAYNEQFF. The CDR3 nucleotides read TGTGCCAGTAGTCCTGGGACTAGCGGGGGGGCCTATAATGAGCAGTTCTTC. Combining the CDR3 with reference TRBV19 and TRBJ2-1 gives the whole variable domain DGGITQSPKYLFRKEGQNVTLSCEQNLNHDAMYWYRQDPGQGLRLIYYSQIVNDFQKGDIAEGYSVSREKKESFPLTVTSAQKNPTAFYLCASSPGTSGGAYNEQFFGPGTRLTVL.

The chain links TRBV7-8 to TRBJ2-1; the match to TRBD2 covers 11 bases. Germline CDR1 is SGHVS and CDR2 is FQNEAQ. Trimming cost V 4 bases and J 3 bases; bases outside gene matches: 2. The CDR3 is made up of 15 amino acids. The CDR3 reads CASSWGLAVYNEQFF. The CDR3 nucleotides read TGTGCCAGCAGCTGGGGACTAGCGGTCTACAATGAGCAGTTCTTC.

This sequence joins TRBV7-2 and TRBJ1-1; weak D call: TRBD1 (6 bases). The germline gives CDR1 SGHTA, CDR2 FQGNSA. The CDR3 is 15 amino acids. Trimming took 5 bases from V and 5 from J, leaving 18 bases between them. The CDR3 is CASSPPGTLGTEAFF. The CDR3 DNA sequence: TGTGCCAGCAGCCCCCCGGGGACACTCGGGACTGAAGCTTTCTTT.

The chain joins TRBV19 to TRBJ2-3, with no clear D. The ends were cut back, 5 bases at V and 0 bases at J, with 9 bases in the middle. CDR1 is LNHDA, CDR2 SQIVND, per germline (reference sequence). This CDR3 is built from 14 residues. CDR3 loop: CASSPGSSTDTQYF. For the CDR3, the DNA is TGTGCCAGTAGTCCGGGTTCTAGCACAGATACGCAGTATTTT.

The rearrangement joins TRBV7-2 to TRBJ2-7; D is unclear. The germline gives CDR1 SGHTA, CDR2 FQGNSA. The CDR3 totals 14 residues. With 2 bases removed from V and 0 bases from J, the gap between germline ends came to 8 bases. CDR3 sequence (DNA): TGTGCCAGCAGCTTATCGGGTAGCTCCTACGAGCAGTACTTC. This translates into CASSLSGSSYEQYF.

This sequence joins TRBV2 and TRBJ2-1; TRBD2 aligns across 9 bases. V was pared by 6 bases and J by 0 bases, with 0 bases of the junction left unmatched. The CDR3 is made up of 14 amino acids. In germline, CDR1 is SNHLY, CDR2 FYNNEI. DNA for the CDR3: TGTGCCAGCAGAGCGGGGGGCTCCTACAATGAGCAGTTCTTC. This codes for CASRAGGSYNEQFF.

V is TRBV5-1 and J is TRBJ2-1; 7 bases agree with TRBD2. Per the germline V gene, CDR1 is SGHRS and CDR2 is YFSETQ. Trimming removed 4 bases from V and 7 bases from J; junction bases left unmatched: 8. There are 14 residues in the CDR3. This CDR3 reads CASSSRTSWNEQFF. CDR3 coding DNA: TGCGCCAGCAGCAGCCGGACTAGTTGGAATGAGCAGTTCTTC.

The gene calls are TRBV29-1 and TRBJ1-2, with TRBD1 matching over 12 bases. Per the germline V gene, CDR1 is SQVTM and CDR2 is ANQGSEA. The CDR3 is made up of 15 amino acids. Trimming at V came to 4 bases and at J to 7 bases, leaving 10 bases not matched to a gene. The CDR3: CSVVLVGQGAFGYTF. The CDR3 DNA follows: TGCAGCGTTGTTCTAGTGGGACAGGGGGCGTTTGGCTACACCTTC.

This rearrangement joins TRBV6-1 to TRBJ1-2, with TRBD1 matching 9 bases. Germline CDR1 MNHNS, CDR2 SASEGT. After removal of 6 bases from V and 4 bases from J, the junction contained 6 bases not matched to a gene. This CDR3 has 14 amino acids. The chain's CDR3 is CASSAGQGTYGYTF. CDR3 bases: TGTGCCAGCAGCGCGGGACAGGGAACCTATGGCTACACCTTC.

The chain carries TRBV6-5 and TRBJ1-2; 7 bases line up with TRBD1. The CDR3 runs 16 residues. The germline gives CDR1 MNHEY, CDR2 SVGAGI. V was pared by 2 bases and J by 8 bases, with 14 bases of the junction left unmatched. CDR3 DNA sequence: TGTGCCAGCAGTTACAGGCAGGGGGGTTCCAACGTCGGCTACACCTTC. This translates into CASSYRQGGSNVGYTF.

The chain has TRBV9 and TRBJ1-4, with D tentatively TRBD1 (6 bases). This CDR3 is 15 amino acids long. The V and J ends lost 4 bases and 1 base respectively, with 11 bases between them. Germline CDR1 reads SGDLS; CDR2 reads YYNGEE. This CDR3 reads CASSLTGQTNEKLFF. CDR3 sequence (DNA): TGTGCCAGCAGCTTAACAGGGCAAACTAATGAAAAACTGTTTTTT.